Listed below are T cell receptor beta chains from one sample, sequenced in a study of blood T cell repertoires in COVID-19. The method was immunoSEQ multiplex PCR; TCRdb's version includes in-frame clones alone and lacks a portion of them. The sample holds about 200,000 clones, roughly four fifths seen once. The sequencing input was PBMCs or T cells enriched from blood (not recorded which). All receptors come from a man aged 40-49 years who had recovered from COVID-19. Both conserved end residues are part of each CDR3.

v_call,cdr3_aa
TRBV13,CASSLTSGSEDTQYF
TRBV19,CASSIVGGRANEQFF
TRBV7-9,CASSSGTGNTEAFF
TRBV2,CASNSGGLTDTQYF
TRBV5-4,CASSFRGGPETQYF
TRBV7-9,CASSLARASGRYEQYF
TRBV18,CASSPSTGSGETQYF
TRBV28,CASSPAGATNEKLFF
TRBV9,CASSVAWSGGYGYTF
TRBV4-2,CASSQELGSGDYEQYF
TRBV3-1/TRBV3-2,CASSHGTGRGAYGYTF
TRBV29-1,CSVEDRDRYSRGNTIYF
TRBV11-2,CASSLPTGQATFF
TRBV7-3,CAGSQTGSVNEQFF
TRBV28,CAAQSGTAANEKLFF
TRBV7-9,CASSPAGQIYEQYF
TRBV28,CASSFLEPAYEQYF
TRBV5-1,CASSPQGVDQPQHF
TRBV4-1,CASSPVGTDTQYF
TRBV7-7,CASSLGLAGPNEQFF
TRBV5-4,CASSLFSASTDTQYF
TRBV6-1,CASSDGQGSYNEQFF
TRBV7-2,CASSQEAGGWDEQYF
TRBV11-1,CASSVGRSSGNTIYF
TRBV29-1,CSAIDRAPEAFF
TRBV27,CASSVTPGGGGSPLHF
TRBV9,CASSPRGSGRQETQYF
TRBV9,CASSVARTVYGYTF
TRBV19,CASSIQRHTEAFF
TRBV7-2,CASSFARVYGYTF
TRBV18,CASSPRGGSATNEKLFF
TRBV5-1,CASSLEGTGEAFF
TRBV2,CASSGAGGAHDTQYF
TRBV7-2,CASSLNGAEAFF
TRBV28,CASSLRLYGYTF
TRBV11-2,CASSTRGQGTNEKLFF
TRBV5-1,CASSLSSGQISKRQYF
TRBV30,CAWSQTSGETQYF
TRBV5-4,CASSLEAGNYGYTF
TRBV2,CASSVQGTGANVLTF
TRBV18,CASSPAQGVEKLFF
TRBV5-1,CASSLSAGNTIYF
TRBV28,CASSSRSGRIYEQYF
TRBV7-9,CASSLTVSSYNEQFF
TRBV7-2,CASSLGTGGIAEAFF
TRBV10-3,CAISESEGTSGNSYEQYF
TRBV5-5,CASSVSLAGGYNEQFF
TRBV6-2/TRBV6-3,CASSPQVTGKGQPQHF
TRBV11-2,CASSLDGVYRGNGELFF
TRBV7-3,CASSTRTENTGELFF
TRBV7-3,CASSPDSNTDTQYF
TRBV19,CASRGSGSNEQFF
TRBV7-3,CASSSPPGLAGDNEQFF
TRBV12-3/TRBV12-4,CASSPGQYYGYTF